This T cell receptor beta chain was profiled in a study of beta chain features in type 1 diabetes. All of the isolated RNA was reverse transcribed, so expressed TCRB transcripts were sequenced. The protocol was immunoSEQ multiplex PCR, while the TCRdb copy is restricted to in-frame clones and leaves out a portion. This table holds around 200,000 clones, about an eighth found once. Germline CDR1 is LGHNA and CDR2 is YSLEER. This CDR3 comprises 17 residues. Germline trimming cut 1 base from V and 0 bases from J; bases unmatched to any gene: 4. This clone was observed a handful of times. The clonotype comes from a woman younger than 30 in good health. The source material was central memory CD4+ T cells from blood. The chain links TRBV4-3 to TRBJ2-1; 9 nucleotides align to TRBD2. CDR3 protein: CASSQGLAASSYNEQFF. The CDR3 DNA reads as TGCGCCAGCAGCCAAGGACTAGCGGCCAGCTCCTACAATGAGCAGTTCTTC.